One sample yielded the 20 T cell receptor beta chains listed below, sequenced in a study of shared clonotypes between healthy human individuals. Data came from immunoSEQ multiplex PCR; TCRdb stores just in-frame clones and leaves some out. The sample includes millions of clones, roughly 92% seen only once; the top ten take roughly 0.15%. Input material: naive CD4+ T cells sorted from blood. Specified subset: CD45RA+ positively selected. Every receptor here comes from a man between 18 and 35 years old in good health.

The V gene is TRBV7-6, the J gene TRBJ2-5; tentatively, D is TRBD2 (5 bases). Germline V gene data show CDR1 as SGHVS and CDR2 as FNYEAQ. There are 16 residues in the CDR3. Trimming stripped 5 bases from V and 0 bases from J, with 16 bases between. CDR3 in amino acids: CASSDLNREYQETQYF. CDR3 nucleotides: TGTGCCAGCAGCGACCTAAATAGGGAGTACCAAGAGACCCAGTACTTC.

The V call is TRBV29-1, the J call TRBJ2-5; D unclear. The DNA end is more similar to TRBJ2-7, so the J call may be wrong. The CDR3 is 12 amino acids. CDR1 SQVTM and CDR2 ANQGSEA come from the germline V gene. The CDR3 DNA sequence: TGCAGCGTTGAAGGCCTCTCCTACGAGCAGTACTTC. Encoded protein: CSVEGLSYEQYF.

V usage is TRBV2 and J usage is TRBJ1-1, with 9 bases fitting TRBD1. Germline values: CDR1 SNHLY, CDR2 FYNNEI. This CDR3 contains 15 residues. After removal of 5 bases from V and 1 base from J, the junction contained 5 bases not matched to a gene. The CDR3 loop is CASSITGGRNTEAFF. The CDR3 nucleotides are TGTGCCAGCAGTATAACAGGGGGCCGGAACACTGAAGCTTTCTTT.

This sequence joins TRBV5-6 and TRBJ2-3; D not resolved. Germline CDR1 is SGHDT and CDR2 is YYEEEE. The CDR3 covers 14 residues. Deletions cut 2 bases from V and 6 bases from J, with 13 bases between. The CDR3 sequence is CASSFRSKPDTQYF. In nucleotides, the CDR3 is TGTGCCAGCAGCTTCCGGTCTAAACCGGATACGCAGTATTTT.

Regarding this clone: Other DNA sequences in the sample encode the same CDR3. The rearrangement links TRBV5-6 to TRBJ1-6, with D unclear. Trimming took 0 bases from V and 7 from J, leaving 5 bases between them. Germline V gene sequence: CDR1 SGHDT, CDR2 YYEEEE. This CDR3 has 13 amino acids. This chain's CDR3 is CASSLADNSPLHF. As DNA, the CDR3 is TGTGCCAGCAGCTTGGCCGACAATTCACCCCTCCACTTT.

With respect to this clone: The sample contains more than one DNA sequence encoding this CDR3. CDR3 sequence (DNA): TGCGCCAGCAGCCAAGATCGGCCATATAATTCACCCCTCCACTTT. Residues: CASSQDRPYNSPLHF. The chain recombines TRBV4-3 with TRBJ1-6; unclear D gene. Trimming stripped 0 bases from V and 4 bases from J, with 7 bases between. In germline, CDR1 is LGHNA, CDR2 YSLEER. The CDR3 consists of 15 residues.

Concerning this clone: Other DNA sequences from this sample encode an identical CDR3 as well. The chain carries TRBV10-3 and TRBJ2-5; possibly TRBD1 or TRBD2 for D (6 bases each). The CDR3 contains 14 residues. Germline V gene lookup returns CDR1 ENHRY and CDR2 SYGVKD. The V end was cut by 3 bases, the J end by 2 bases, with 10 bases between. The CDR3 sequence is CAISDGGSQETQYF. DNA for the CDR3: TGTGCCATCAGTGACGGGGGCTCACAAGAGACCCAGTACTTC.

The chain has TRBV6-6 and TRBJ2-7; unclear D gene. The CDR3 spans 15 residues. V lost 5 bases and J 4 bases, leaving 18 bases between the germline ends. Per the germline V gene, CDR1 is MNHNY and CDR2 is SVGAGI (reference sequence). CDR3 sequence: CASSREEPEWYEQYF. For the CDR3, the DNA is TGTGCCAGCAGTCGCGAGGAGCCGGAGTGGTACGAGCAGTACTTC.

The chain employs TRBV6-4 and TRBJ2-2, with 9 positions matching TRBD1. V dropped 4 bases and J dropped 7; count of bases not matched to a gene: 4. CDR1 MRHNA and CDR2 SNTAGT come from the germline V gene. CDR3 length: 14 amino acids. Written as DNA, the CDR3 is TGTGCCAGCAGTGCGGGACAGGGAAACGGGGAGCTGTTTTTT. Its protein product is CASSAGQGNGELFF.

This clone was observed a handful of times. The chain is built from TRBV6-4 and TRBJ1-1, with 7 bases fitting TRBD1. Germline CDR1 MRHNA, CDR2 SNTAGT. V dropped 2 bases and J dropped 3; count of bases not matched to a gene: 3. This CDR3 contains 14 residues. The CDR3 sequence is CASSDEGAHTEAFF. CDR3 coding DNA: TGTGCCAGCAGTGACGAGGGGGCTCACACTGAAGCTTTCTTT.

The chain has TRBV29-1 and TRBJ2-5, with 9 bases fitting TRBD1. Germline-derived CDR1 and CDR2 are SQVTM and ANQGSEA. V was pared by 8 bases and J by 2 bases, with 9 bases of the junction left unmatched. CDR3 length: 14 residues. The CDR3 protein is CSTQSGTGQETQYF. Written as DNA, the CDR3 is TGCAGCACACAATCCGGGACAGGGCAAGAGACCCAGTACTTC.

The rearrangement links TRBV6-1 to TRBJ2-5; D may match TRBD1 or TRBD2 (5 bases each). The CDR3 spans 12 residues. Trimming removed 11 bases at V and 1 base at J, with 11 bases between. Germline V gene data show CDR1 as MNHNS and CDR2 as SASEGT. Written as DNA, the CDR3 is TGTGCCTCCGGGGCCAGCCAAGAGACCCAGTACTTC. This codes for CASGASQETQYF.

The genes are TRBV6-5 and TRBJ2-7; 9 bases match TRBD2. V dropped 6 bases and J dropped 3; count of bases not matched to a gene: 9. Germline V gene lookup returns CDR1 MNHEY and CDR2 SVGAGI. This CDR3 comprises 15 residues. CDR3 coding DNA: TGTGCCAGCAGCCCCCGGACTAGCGTGGGCTACGAGCAGTACTTC. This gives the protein CASSPRTSVGYEQYF.

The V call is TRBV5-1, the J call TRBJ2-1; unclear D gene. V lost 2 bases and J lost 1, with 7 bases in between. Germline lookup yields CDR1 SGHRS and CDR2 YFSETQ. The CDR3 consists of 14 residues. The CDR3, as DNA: TGCGCCAGCAGCTTCTCTCAATCCTACAATGAGCAGTTCTTC. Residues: CASSFSQSYNEQFF. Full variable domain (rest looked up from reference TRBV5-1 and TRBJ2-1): KAGVTQTPRYLIKTRGQQVTLSCSPISGHRSVSWYQQTPGQGLQFLFEYFSETQRNKGNFPGRFSGRQFSNSRSEMNVSTLELGDSALYLCASSFSQSYNEQFFGPGTRLTVL.

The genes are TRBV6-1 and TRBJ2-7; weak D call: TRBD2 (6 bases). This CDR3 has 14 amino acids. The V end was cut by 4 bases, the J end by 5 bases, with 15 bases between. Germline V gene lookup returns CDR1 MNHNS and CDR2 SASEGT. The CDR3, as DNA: TGTGCCAGCAGTGGGGCGGGGAAGAGGAACGAGCAGTACTTC. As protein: CASSGAGKRNEQYF.

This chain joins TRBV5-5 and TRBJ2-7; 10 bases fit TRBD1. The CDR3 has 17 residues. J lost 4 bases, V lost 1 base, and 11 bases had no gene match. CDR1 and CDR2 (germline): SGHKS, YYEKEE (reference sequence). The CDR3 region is CASSLYSPGTGDYEQYF. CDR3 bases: TGTGCCAGCAGCTTGTACTCCCCTGGGACAGGGGATTACGAGCAGTACTTC.

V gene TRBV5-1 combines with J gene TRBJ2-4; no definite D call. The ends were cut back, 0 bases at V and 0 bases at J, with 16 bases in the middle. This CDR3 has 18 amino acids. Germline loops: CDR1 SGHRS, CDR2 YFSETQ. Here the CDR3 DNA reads TGCGCCAGCAGCTTGGCCTGGCAGGAACGAATAGCCAAAAACATTCAGTACTTC. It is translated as CASSLAWQERIAKNIQYF.

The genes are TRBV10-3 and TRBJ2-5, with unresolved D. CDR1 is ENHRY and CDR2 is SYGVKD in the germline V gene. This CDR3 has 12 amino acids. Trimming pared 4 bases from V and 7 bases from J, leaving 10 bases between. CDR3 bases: TGTGCCATCAGTGCTGCTCCGGGGACCCAGTACTTC. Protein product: CAISAAPGTQYF.

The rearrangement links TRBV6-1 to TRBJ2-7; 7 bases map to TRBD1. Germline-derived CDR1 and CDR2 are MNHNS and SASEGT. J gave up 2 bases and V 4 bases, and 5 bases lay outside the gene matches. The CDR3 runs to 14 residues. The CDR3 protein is CASSGRQGPYEQYF. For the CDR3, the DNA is TGTGCCAGCAGTGGGCGACAGGGTCCCTACGAGCAGTACTTC.

Here the CDR3 DNA reads TGTGCCAGCAGCTTCCCTACCGACGCCAGCTCCTACAATGAGCAGTTCTTC. Translating gives CASSFPTDASSYNEQFF. The rearrangement links TRBV7-9 to TRBJ2-1; D ambiguous. The CDR3 is 17 residues long. Trimming removed 3 bases at V and 0 bases at J, with 15 bases between. Germline lookup yields CDR1 SEHNR and CDR2 FQNEAQ (reference sequence).